This TCR beta chain was captured in a study of blood T cells in healthy people across ages. Through a sample-barcoded 5' primer and a J-beta primer mix, a second PCR was run for roughly 6 to 11 cycles. MiXCR, applied by TCRdb to the 5' RACE reads, yields one record per CDR3 protein. This sample has about 640,000 distinct CDR3 sequences, with around 38% found just once. This clonotype has a single count. Its antigen is unknown. Each donor had ten milliliters of peripheral blood drawn. This CDR3 is built from 14 residues. V was trimmed by 6 bases and J by 7 bases, leaving 18 bases between them. General study results and limits: Because donor CMV status was unknown, expanded clonotype changes were possibly confounded. Strongly correlated with naive T cell percentage was TCR beta diversity. One million T cells yielded diversity estimates that were considered underestimates.

This chain joins TRBV12-3 or TRBV12-4 and TRBJ1-2; possible D gene TRBD1, 5 bases. This receptor was identified in a man older than 75 in good health. Sample: blood. CDR3 DNA: TGTGCCAGCAGCCTCTTCGGGAGCAGGGTTGGCTACACCTTC. Its protein product is CASSLFGSRVGYTF.